Shown below are 13 T cell receptor beta chains from a single sample sequenced in a study of blood T cell repertoires in COVID-19. This table comes from immunoSEQ multiplex PCR, and its TCRdb copy is limited to in-frame clones, with some not included. Of nearly 250,000 clones in the sample, about 89% are singletons; the top ten hold approximately 1.5%. The sample comprised peripheral blood. The receptors here all came from a woman aged 55-75 years who had recovered from COVID-19.

The CDR3 nucleotides are TGTGCCAGCCGGGGACAGGCTGAGTCCGAAGCTTTCTTT. It specifies CASRGQAESEAFF. The chain carries TRBV10-3 and TRBJ1-1, with 8 bases that match TRBD1. Germline values: CDR1 ENHRY, CDR2 SYGVKD. V was pared by 10 bases and J by 8 bases, with 12 bases of the junction left unmatched. The CDR3 length is 13 residues.

The chain couples TRBV5-1 to TRBJ2-6, with D unresolved. V dropped 2 bases and J dropped 4 bases, with 22 bases sitting between them. The CDR3 is 19 residues long. Germline V lookup: CDR1 SGHRS, CDR2 YFSETQ. In nucleotides, the CDR3 is TGCGCCAGCAGCTTCCCGGGTTCCACCGGTTCGTCAGGGGCCAACGTCCTGACTTTC. This encodes CASSFPGSTGSSGANVLTF.

V usage is TRBV2 and J usage is TRBJ1-6; D is possibly TRBD1 (5 bases). CDR1 and CDR2 from the germline V gene are SNHLY and FYNNEI. The CDR3 covers 14 residues. The V gene lost 7 bases and the J gene lost 9 bases, with 16 bases spanning the gap. The chain's CDR3 is CASIFAGRVSPLHF. CDR3 in DNA: TGTGCCAGCATTTTTGCGGGACGGGTTTCACCCCTCCACTTT.

The V gene is TRBV28, the J gene TRBJ1-3; 7 nucleotides align to TRBD1. V was pared by 7 bases and J by 9 bases, with 9 bases of the junction left unmatched. This CDR3 is built from 13 residues. CDR1 and CDR2 (germline): MDHEN, SYDVKM. The CDR3 loop is CASIRQGIGTIYF. The CDR3 DNA is TGTGCCAGCATAAGACAGGGCATCGGCACCATATATTTT.

This clone was detected only once. The chain links TRBV19 to TRBJ1-2, with 9 bases that match TRBD1. Germline V gene sequence: CDR1 LNHDA, CDR2 SQIVND (reference sequence). The CDR3 sequence is 16 residues long. The J segment lost 4 bases and the V segment lost 5 bases, leaving 11 bases of the junction unmatched. The CDR3 DNA reads TGTGCCAGTAGTTCTCCCGGGACAGGGTTTGCCTATGGCTACACCTTC. Amino acid sequence: CASSSPGTGFAYGYTF.

The genes are TRBV7-6 and TRBJ1-6, with 7 bases matching TRBD1. This CDR3 comprises 15 residues. Trimming at V came to 5 bases and at J to 7 bases, leaving 8 bases not matched to a gene. Germline V CDR1 and CDR2: SGHVS, FNYEAQ. The CDR3 DNA reads TGTGCCAGCAGCACAAGACAGGGAAAAAATTCACCCCTCCACTTT. This codes for CASSTRQGKNSPLHF.

This clone showed up just once. The rearrangement uses TRBV7-9 and TRBJ1-1; D possibly corresponds to TRBD1 (5 bases). Trimming took 4 bases from V and 10 from J, leaving 10 bases between them. CDR3 size: 11 residues. Looked up from germline, CDR1 is SEHNR and CDR2 is FQNEAQ (reference sequence). The chain's CDR3 is CASSSGDPAFF. CDR3 in DNA: TGTGCCAGCAGCTCGGGGGATCCAGCTTTCTTT.

The chain has TRBV5-1 and TRBJ1-4; D gene ambiguous. V lost 3 bases and J lost 5, with 14 bases in between. This CDR3 contains 15 residues. CDR1 and CDR2 (germline): SGHRS, YFSETQ. In DNA, the CDR3 is TGCGCCAGCAGCTATGAGGCTAGGGAGAATGAAAAACTGTTTTTT. Its protein product is CASSYEARENEKLFF.

This clone was seen only once. The chain's CDR3 is CASSEVGQGYNEQFF. CDR3 DNA: TGTGCCAGCAGTGAAGTGGGACAGGGATACAATGAGCAGTTCTTC. The chain combines TRBV2 with TRBJ2-1, with 9 bases lining up with TRBD1. V trimming: 1 base; J trimming: 4 bases; junction bases outside the gene matches: 2. Germline CDR1 SNHLY, CDR2 FYNNEI. CDR3 length: 15 amino acids. Complete variable domain (other parts from reference TRBV2 and TRBJ2-1): EPEVTQTPSHQVTQMGQEVILRCVPISNHLYFYWYRQILGQKVEFLVSFYNNEISEKSEIFDDQFSVERPDGSNFTLKIRSTKLEDSAMYFCASSEVGQGYNEQFFGPGTRLTVL.

As for this clone: One end of the junction varies from germline; a read error may be responsible. The gene calls are TRBV7-7 and TRBJ2-1; 13 positions match TRBD2. Germline loops: CDR1 SSHAT, CDR2 FNYEAQ (reference sequence). CDR3 length: 15 residues. CDR3 coding DNA: TGTGCTAGCAGCCGCGGACTAGCGGGGGTGAATGAGCAGTTCTTC. Translating gives CASSRGLAGVNEQFF.

This chain links TRBV10-3 with TRBJ1-1; D not resolved. The CDR3 runs 11 residues. Germline V gene lookup returns CDR1 ENHRY and CDR2 SYGVKD. Between the trimmed V and J ends, which lost 2 bases and 10 bases, there was a span of 8 bases. The CDR3 sequence is CAISEGSRAFF. In DNA form, the CDR3 reads TGTGCCATCAGTGAGGGGAGTAGAGCTTTCTTT.

The chain recombines TRBV5-6 with TRBJ1-6; a weak D match, TRBD1 (6 bases). The germline CDR1 and CDR2 sequences are SGHDT and YYEEEE. CDR3 size: 14 residues. Trimming took 5 bases from V and 7 from J, leaving 13 bases between them. The CDR3 DNA follows: TGTGCCAGCAGGCCCCGGACAGCGAATTCACCCCTCCACTTT. Translation: CASRPRTANSPLHF.

The chain has TRBV7-2 and TRBJ1-4; 9 nucleotides align to TRBD1. V lost 5 bases, J lost 7 bases, and 11 bases stayed unmatched. The germline V gene encodes CDR1 SGHTA and CDR2 FQGNSA. This CDR3 is built from 16 residues. The CDR3, as DNA: TGTGCCAGCAGCCCAACCTACAGGGGGCGCTTTGAAAAACTGTTTTTT. Amino acids: CASSPTYRGRFEKLFF.